The clone carrying this T cell receptor beta chain appeared a few times. Its target is not known. This sample was included in a study of brain T cells in children with intractable seizures. Study results and limitations: Only CDR3 sequence similarity suggested viral specificity, without known HCMV serostatus. Absence of clones before surgery may stem from lower sequencing depth.

Assay: immunoSEQ multiplex PCR; the TCRdb copy retains only in-frame clones and omits some. The sample carries 340,000 or so clones, roughly 92% recorded once. Indicated time point: blood from clinic visit 5 months post-surgery; TSC patient then seizure free. The sequenced cases were selected for having the highest brain T cell transcript signatures. At least one anti-epileptic drug was given before surgery. With 4 bases clipped from V and 3 bases from J, the junction kept 2 bases outside the gene matches. The germline V gene encodes CDR1 SGHRS and CDR2 YFSETQ. The CDR3 is made up of 14 amino acids. Sample: peripheral blood, taken roughly 5 months after surgery. The receptor was isolated from a boy in the first two years of life with tuberous sclerosis and intractable seizures. The gene calls are TRBV5-1 and TRBJ1-3; TRBD1 aligns across 9 bases. In DNA form, the CDR3 reads TGCGCCAGCAGCCCGGACAGGGGTGGAAACACCATATATTTT. This encodes CASSPDRGGNTIYF.